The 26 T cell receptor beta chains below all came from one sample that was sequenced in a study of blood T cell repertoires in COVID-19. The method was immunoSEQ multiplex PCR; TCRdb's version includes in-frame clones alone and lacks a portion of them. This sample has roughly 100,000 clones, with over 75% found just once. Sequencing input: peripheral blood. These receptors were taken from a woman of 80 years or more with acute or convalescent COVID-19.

The DNA of the CDR3 is TGTGCTAGTGGTCCAGACAGGGCCGAGACCCAGTACTTC. Its protein is CASGPDRAETQYF. The chain carries TRBV12-5 and TRBJ2-5; 7 bases are a match to TRBD1. The CDR3 contains 13 residues. The V gene end was trimmed by 5 bases and the J gene end by 5 bases; junction bases not matched to a gene: 5. Germline CDR1 and CDR2: LGHNT and FRNRAP.

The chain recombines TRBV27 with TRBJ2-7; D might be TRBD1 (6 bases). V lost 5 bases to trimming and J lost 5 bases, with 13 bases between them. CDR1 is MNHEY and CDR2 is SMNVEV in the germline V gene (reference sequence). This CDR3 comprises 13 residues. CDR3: CASSPRGDDEQYF. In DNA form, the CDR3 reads TGTGCCAGCAGTCCCAGGGGAGACGACGAGCAGTACTTC.

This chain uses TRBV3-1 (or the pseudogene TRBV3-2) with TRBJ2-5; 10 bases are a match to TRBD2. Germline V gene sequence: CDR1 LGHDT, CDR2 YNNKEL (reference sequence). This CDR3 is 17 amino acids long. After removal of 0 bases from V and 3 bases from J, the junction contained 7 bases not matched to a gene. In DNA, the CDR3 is TGTGCCAGCAGCCAAGAATTTTGGCTAGCGGGGGAAGAGACCCAGTACTTC. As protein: CASSQEFWLAGEETQYF.

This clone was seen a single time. In DNA form, the CDR3 reads TGTGCCAGCCGACAACAGGGGGCCAATGAGCAGTTCTTC. It is translated as CASRQQGANEQFF. The chain carries TRBV12-3 or TRBV12-4 and TRBJ2-1, with TRBD1 matching 9 bases. The CDR3 is made up of 13 amino acids. V shed 8 bases, J shed 6 bases, and the junction held 5 bases outside the gene matches.

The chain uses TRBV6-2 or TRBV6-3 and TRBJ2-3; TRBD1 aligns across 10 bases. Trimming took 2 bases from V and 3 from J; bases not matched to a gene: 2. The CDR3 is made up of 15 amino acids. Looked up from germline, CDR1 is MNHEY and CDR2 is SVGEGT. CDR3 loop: CASSYGQGVTDTQYF. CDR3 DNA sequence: TGTGCCAGCAGTTACGGACAGGGGGTGACAGATACGCAGTATTTT.

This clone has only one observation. The CDR3: CAWNHFRGGWEAFF. DNA for the CDR3: TGTGCCTGGAACCATTTCAGGGGCGGATGGGAAGCTTTCTTT. The rearrangement uses TRBV30 and TRBJ1-1; TRBD1 might be the D (6 bases). CDR3 length equals 14 residues. Germline V gives CDR1 GTSNPN, CDR2 SVGIG (reference sequence). The germline V and J ends were trimmed by 4 bases and 8 bases, with 20 bases remaining between them. Full variable domain (rest looked up from reference TRBV30 and TRBJ1-1): SQTIHQWPATLVQPVGSPLSLECTVEGTSNPNLYWYRQAAGRGLQLLFYSVGIGQISSEVPQNLSASRPQDRQFILSSKKLLLSDSGFYLCAWNHFRGGWEAFFGQGTRLTVV.

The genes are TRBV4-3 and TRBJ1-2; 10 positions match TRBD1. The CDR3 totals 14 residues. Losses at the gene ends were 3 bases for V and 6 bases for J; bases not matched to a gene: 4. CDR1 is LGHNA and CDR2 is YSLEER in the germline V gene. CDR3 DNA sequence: TGCGCCAGCAGCCAGGGACAGGGGAACGATGGCTACACCTTC. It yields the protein CASSQGQGNDGYTF.

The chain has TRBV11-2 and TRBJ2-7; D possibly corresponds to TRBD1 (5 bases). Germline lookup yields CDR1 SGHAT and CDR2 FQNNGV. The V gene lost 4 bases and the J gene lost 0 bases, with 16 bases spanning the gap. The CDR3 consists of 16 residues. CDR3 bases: TGTGCCAGCAGCTCAATAGAGTGGACAACCTCCTACGAGCAGTACTTC. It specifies CASSSIEWTTSYEQYF.

CDR3 bases: TGTGCCAGCAGCCGAGACCTGGCAGGGACCTACGAGCAGTACTTC. It translates to CASSRDLAGTYEQYF. This sequence joins TRBV7-9 and TRBJ2-7, with D perhaps TRBD1 (5 bases). Trimming stripped 5 bases from V and 2 bases from J, with 16 bases between. Germline CDR1 SEHNR, CDR2 FQNEAQ (reference sequence). CDR3 length: 15 amino acids.

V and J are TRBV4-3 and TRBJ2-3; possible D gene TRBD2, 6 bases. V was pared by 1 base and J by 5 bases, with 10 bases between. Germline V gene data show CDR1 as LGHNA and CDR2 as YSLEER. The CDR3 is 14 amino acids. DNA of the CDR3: TGCGCCAGCAGCCAAGTTTGGGGGGTAGATACGCAGTATTTT. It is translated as CASSQVWGVDTQYF.

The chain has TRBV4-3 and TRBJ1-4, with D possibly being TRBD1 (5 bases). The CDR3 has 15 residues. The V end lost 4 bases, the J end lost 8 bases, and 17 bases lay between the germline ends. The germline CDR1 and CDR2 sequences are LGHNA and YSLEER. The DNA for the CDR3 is TGCGCCAGCAGCCTGCAGAACATGGAGGGGGAAAAACTGTTTTTT. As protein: CASSLQNMEGEKLFF.

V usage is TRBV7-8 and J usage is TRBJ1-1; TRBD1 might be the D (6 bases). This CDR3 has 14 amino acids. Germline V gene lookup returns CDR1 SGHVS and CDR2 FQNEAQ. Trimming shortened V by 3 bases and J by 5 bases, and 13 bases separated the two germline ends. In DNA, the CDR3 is TGTGCCAGCAGCTTCACAGGGTCTAGGACTGAAGCTTTCTTT. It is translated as CASSFTGSRTEAFF.

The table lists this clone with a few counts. This chain's CDR3 is CASRRGIGVPLGGTF. CDR3 in DNA: TGTGCCAGCAGGAGGGGAATCGGGGTACCCTTGGGGGGCACCTTC. J is TRBJ1-2 and V is TRBV6-1, with a weak D call TRBD1 (5 bases). Per germline, CDR1 MNHNS and CDR2 SASEGT. This CDR3 region has 15 residues. V dropped 6 bases and J dropped 13 bases, with 27 bases sitting between them.

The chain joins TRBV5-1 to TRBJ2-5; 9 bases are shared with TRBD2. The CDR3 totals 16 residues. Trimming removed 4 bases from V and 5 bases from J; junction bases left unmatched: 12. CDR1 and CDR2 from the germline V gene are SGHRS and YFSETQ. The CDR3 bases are TGCGCCAGCAGCAATGGGGGCGGGGGGGCCGTTGAGACCCAGTACTTC. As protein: CASSNGGGGAVETQYF.

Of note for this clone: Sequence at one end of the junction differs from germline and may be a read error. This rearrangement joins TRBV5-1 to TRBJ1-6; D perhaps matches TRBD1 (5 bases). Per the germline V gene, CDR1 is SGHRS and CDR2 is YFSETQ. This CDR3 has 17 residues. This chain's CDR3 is CASSLSWGGRNNSPLHF. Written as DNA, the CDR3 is TGCGCCAGCAGCTTGTCCTGGGGCGGGAGAAATAATTCTCCCCTCCACTTT. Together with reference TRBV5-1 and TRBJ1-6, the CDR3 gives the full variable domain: KAGVTQTPRYLIKTRGQQVTLSCSPISGHRSVSWYQQTPGQGLQFLFEYFSETQRNKGNFPGRFSGRQFSNSRSEMNVSTLELGDSALYLCASSLSWGGRNNSPLHFGNGTRLTVT.

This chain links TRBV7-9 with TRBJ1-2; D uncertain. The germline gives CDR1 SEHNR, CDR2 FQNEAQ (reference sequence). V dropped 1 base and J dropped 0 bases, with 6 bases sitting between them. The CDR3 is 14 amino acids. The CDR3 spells CASSLDGPNYGYTF. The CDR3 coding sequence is TGTGCCAGCAGCTTAGATGGGCCTAACTATGGCTACACCTTC.

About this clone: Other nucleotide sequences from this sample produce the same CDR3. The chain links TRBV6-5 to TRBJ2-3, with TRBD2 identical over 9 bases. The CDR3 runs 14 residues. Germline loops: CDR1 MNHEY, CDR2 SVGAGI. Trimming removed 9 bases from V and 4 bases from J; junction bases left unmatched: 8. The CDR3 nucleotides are TGTGCCAGGGGGGTGGCGGGGGGGGCAGATACGCAGTATTTT. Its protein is CARGVAGGADTQYF.

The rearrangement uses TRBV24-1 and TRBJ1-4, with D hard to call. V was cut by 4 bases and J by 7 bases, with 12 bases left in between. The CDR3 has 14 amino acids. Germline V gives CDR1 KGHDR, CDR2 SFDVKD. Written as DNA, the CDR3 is TGTGCCACCAGTGACCGGGGAACCGGTGAAAAACTGTTTTTT. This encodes CATSDRGTGEKLFF.

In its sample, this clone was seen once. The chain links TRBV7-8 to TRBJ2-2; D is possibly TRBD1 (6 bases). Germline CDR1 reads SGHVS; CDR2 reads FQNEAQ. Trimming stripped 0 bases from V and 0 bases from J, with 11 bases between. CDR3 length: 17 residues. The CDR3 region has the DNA TGTGCCAGCAGCTTAGCTCCGGCAGGGGCGAACACCGGGGAGCTGTTTTTT. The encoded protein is CASSLAPAGANTGELFF.

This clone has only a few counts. The CDR3 DNA is TGTGCCAGCAGTTTGCGGACAGGGGTAGAGCAGTACTTC. It codes for CASSLRTGVEQYF. This chain joins TRBV12-3 or TRBV12-4 and TRBJ2-7; TRBD1 matches 9 bases. V shed 3 bases, J shed 7 bases, and the junction held 4 bases outside the gene matches. The CDR3 is made up of 13 amino acids.

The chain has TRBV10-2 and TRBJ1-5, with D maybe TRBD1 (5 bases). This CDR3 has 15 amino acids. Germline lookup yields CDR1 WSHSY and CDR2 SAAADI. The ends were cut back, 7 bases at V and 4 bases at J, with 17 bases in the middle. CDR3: CASTDRPGPNQPQHF. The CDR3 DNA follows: TGCGCCAGCACCGATCGGCCAGGGCCAAATCAGCCCCAGCATTTT.

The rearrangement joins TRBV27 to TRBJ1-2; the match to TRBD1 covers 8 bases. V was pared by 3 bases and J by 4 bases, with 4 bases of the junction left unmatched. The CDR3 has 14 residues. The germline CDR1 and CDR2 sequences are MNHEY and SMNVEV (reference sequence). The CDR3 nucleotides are TGTGCCAGCAGTTTTTCCACAGGGGGCTATGGCTACACCTTC. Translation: CASSFSTGGYGYTF.

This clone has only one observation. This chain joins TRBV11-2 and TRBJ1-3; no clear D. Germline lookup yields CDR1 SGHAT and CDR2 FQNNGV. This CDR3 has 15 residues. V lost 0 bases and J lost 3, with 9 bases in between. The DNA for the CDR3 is TGTGCCAGCAGCTTAGAGGTCAGAGGTGGAAACACCATATATTTT. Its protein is CASSLEVRGGNTIYF.

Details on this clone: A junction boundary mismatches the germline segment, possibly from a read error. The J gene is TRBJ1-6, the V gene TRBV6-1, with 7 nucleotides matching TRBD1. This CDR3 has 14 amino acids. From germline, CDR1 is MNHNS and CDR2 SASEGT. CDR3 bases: TGTGCCAGCAGGGAAGGGGGCTCCCAATTCCCCCTCCACTTT. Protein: CASREGGSQFPLHF.

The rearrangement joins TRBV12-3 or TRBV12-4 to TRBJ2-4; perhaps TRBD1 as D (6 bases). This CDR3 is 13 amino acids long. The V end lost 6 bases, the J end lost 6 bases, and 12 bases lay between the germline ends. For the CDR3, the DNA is TGTGCCAGCAGCCTGGGACAAGTAAACATTCAGTACTTC. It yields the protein CASSLGQVNIQYF.

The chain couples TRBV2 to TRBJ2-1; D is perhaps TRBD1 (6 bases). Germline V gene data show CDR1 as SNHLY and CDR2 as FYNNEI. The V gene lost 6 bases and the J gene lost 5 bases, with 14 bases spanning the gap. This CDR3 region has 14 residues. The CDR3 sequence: CASSRDQGHNEQFF. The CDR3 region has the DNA TGTGCCAGCAGCCGGGACCAGGGGCACAATGAGCAGTTCTTC.